Included here is one T cell receptor (beta chain) sequence, with context. Study processing details: Using reference gene primer amplification, nucleated cell counts were estimated. Sequencing was performed with immunoSEQ multiplex PCR; in TCRdb, only in-frame clones are kept and a portion is missing. V and J calls and clone size come straight from that table; D and trimming were deduced from the DNA. This sample yields about 180,000 clones, of which about 81% are seen a single time; roughly 12% belongs to the top ten. This sample was included in a study of blood T cell repertoires in COVID-19. Study context: Sites across the United States, Italy and Spain contributed samples from acute and convalescent COVID-19. T cells, B-cell-depleted T cells, or PBMCs supplied cDNA or gDNA.

V shed 2 bases, J shed 10 bases, and the junction held 4 bases outside the gene matches. The CDR3 runs 12 residues. The receptor was isolated from a woman older than 75 with COVID-19, enrolled during active disease. The sequencing sample was made of peripheral blood. This chain connects TRBV12-3 or TRBV12-4 to TRBJ1-1; TRBD1 matches 7 bases. The CDR3 DNA reads TGTGCCAGCAGTTTAAAGGGGGCGGGAGCTTTCTTT. It codes for CASSLKGAGAFF.